One sample yielded the 2 T cell receptor beta chains listed below, sequenced in a study of T cell responses to AZD1222 COVID-19 vaccine. Produced via immunoSEQ multiplex PCR; TCRdb's table is partial and in-frame only. The profile shows tens of thousands of clones, 75% to 90% of them singletons. The input for sequencing was peripheral blood, taken on day 0 of MenACWY control vaccination. The receptors originated from an adult in good health.

The chain combines TRBV27 with TRBJ2-5; D unresolved. Germline assignment: CDR1 MNHEY and CDR2 SMNVEV (reference sequence). The CDR3 covers 13 residues. V was trimmed by 1 base and J by 5 bases, leaving 8 bases between them. The CDR3 coding sequence is TGTGCCAGCAGTTTATTACCCTGGGAGACCCAGTACTTC. This gives the protein CASSLLPWETQYF.

The J gene is TRBJ2-7, the V gene TRBV12-3 or TRBV12-4; weak D call: TRBD2 (6 bases). This CDR3 spans 13 amino acids. V shed 3 bases and J shed 10 bases, with 16 bases lying between them. CDR3 nucleotide sequence: TGTGCCAGCAGTTTGGGGACTGCTTGGAAACAGTACTTC. Translation gives CASSLGTAWKQYF.